This T cell receptor (beta chain) was profiled in a study of blood T cells in healthy people across ages (dated by TCRdb to about 2015). Regarding the study in general: In model experiments, template switching captured about one uniquely barcoded TCR beta cDNA molecule for every two T cells. Two additional independent replicas of 1 million unique cDNA reads from the same blood draw were analyzed for two donors (one aged 18 to 30 and one aged 80 or older). The study measured age-related changes in TCR beta repertoire diversity using deep sequencing normalized with unique cDNA molecular identifiers. The donors were split into four age groups: young (average approximately 16 years), middle-aged (roughly 39), aged (62) and long-lived (roughly 77). Donors of different ages were randomly distributed across sequencing lanes to avoid experimental bias. Study-wide conclusions, independent of this receptor: Estimates of total diversity based on one million sequenced T cells were considered lower bounds and underestimates. Compared with the aged group, more naive CD4+ T cells, fewer expanded clones and increased TCR diversity were shown by the long-lived group, suggesting age selection. The CMV infection status of donors was not known, potentially confounding age-related changes in expanded clonotypes. Since profiling was done on bulk unsorted PBMCs, naive and antigen-experienced compartments could not be conclusively compared. As age increased, observed TCR beta diversity per million T cells dropped in a roughly linear way, and a significant reduction was already evident by age 40. The percentage of naive T cells measured by flow cytometry correlated strongly with observed TCR beta diversity.

The CDR3 covers 15 residues, taking in both the cysteine and the phenylalanine. Solely the CDR3 DNA is kept, with 45 bases framed from the first base. CDR1 MNHEY and CDR2 SVGEGT are derived from the germline V gene. The donors were a few dozen Caucasian individuals from Russia, aged roughly 6 to 90 years, who were systemically healthy. Each donor gave roughly 9.5 milliliters of peripheral blood, collected into EDTA-treated Vacutainer tubes. Ficoll-Paque density-gradient centrifugation was used to isolate PBMCs, with at least 6.5 million per sample. Trizol reagent was used to extract total RNA from the PBMCs, yielding at least 6 micrograms per sample. Naive CD45RAhigh/CD27high T cell percentages were measured by flow cytometry on a PBMC aliquot from every donor. A remark on this clonotype: The antigen this receptor binds is unknown. The junction differs from germline at one of its ends, possibly a read error.

Libraries were constructed by 5' RACE. Sequencing was carried out with an Illumina HiSeq 2500. A second PCR of about 7 to 12 cycles was performed with a sample-barcoded 5' primer and a J-beta primer mix. A template-switch 5' adaptor carrying 12 random nucleotides introduced a unique molecular identifier onto each TCR beta cDNA molecule. Each sample yielded at least 2.5 million CDR3-containing paired-end reads. The Mint cDNA synthesis kit, primed by a TRBC-specific oligonucleotide, was used to synthesize first-strand cDNA from all RNA. All cDNA was treated with uracil-DNA glycosylase and then went through a first 18-cycle PCR with the universal primers M1SS and BC2_uni_R. The original pipeline was this. For normalization, 1 million high-quality reads were randomly selected from each sample, with every read carrying a distinct molecular identifier. Instead of being binned into consensus sequences, reads that shared molecular identifiers were thrown out. MiTCR, run with a Q25 quality threshold and the strictest error-elimination algorithm, handled CDR3 identification, clonotype clustering and error correction. A nonparametric unseen species model using Euler transformation provided a lower-bound estimate of total TCR beta diversity. The raw public reads went through TCRdb reprocessing: fastp at Q25, MiXCR clone calling, in-frame beta chains kept. Identical CDR3 proteins give one entry, which carries the most common genes and DNA. It is TCRdb's table, rather than the study itself, that gives the V and J calls and clone size. This sample gives 600,000 to 800,000 distinct CDR3 sequences in total; 52% of them show up just once. Jointly, the top ten make up approximately 12% of the sample.

The sample was blood. The chain is assembled from TRBV6-2 or TRBV6-3 and TRBJ2-3; 8 bases in between match TRBD2. This clonotype was obtained from a woman at least 80 years old in good health. Here the CDR3 is given as CASSEPGLGTGTQYF. The DNA reads as follows: TGTGCCAGCAGCGAACCGGGACTAGGAACAGGTACGCAGTATTTT.